This TCR beta chain emerged from a study of OX40 agonist ivuxolimab in advanced cancers. About the study: The study treated patients with ivuxolimab, an agonistic anti-OX40 (CD134) antibody. Of mixed ages from about 20 to 80 and averaging roughly 60 years, the group was about 86% male.

This CDR3 contains 16 residues. Here immunoSEQ multiplex PCR was the method, and the copy in TCRdb shows in-frame clones only, minus some. The table includes just over 90,000 clones, roughly 92% detected once. Blood sampling was done at baseline, cycle 4 day 1, and cycle 7 day 1. The TCR comes from an adult with an advanced solid tumor such as melanoma, head and neck, liver or kidney cancer. The sequencing used CD4+ or CD8+ T cells sorted from blood, collected in a trial of the OX40 agonist ivuxolimab. The gene calls are TRBV21-1 and TRBJ2-2; the table's D call TRBD1 went unverified against the DNA. TRBV21-1 is given as a pseudogene. The CDR3 loop is CASSKQDREEWGELFF. DNA of the CDR3: TGTGCCAGCAGCAAACAGGACAGGGAGGAATGGGGGGAGCTGTTTTTT.